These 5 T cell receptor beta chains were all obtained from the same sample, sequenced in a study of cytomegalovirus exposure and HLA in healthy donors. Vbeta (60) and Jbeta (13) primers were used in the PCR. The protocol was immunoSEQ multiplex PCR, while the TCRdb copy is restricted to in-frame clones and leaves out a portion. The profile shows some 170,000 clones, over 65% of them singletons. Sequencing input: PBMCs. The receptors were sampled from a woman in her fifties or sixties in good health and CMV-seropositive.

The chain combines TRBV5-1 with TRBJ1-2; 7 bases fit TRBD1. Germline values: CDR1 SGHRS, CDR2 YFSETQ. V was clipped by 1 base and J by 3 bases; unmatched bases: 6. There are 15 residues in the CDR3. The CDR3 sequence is CASSLLSDRDYGYTF. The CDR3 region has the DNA TGCGCCAGCAGCTTGTTATCAGACAGGGACTATGGCTACACCTTC.

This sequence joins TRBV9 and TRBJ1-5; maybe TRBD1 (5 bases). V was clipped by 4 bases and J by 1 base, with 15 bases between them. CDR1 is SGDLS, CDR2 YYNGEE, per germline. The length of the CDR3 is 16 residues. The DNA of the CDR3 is TGTGCCAGCAGCCCCCGGGGGGATCGGAGCAATCAGCCCCAGCATTTT. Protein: CASSPRGDRSNQPQHF.

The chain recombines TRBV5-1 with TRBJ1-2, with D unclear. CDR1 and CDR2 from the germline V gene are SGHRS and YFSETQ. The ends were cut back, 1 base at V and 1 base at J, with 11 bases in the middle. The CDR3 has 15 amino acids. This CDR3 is CASSLIPAINYGYTF. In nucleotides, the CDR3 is TGCGCCAGCAGCTTGATTCCAGCGATTAACTATGGCTACACCTTC. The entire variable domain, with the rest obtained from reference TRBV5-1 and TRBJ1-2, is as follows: KAGVTQTPRYLIKTRGQQVTLSCSPISGHRSVSWYQQTPGQGLQFLFEYFSETQRNKGNFPGRFSGRQFSNSRSEMNVSTLELGDSALYLCASSLIPAINYGYTFGSGTRLTVV.

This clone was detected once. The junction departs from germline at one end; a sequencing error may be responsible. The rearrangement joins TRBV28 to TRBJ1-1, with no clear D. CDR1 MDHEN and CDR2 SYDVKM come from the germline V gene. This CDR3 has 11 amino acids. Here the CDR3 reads CTSSLTEKAFF. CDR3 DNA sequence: TGTACCAGCAGCCTCACAGAGAAAGCTTTCTTT. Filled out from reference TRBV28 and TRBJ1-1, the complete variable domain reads DVKVTQSSRYLVKRTGEKVFLECVQDMDHENMFWYRQDPGLGLRLIYFSYDVKMKEKGDIPEGYSVSREKKERFSLILESASTNQTSMYLCTSSLTEKAFFGQGTRLTVV.

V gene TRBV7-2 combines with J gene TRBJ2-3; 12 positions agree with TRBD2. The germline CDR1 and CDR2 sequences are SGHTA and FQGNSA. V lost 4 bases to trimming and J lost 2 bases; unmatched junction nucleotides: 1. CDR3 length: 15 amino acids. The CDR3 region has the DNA TGTGCCAGCAGCTGGACTAGCGGGGACACAGATACGCAGTATTTT. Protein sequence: CASSWTSGDTDTQYF.